The 20 T cell receptor beta chains below were found in one sample sequenced in a study of blood T cell repertoires in COVID-19. Assay: immunoSEQ multiplex PCR; the TCRdb copy retains only in-frame clones and omits some. There are around 33,000 clones in the sample; around 77% occur only once, and 16% lies in the top ten. The sequencing input was peripheral blood. The receptors stem from a human donor in a cohort sampled during active COVID-19.

The V gene is TRBV7-8, the J gene TRBJ1-2; D possibly corresponds to TRBD1 (6 bases). CDR3 length: 15 residues. CDR1 and CDR2 from the germline V gene are SGHVS and FQNEAQ. V was pared by 5 bases and J by 5 bases, with 18 bases between. CDR3 sequence (DNA): TGTGCCAGCAGCCCCTCGAGAACAGGGTCGTATGGCTACACCTTC. Its translation is CASSPSRTGSYGYTF.

V and J are TRBV19 and TRBJ1-2; D remains ambiguous. V dropped 1 base and J dropped 2 bases, with 8 bases sitting between them. This CDR3 region has 14 residues. Looked up from germline, CDR1 is LNHDA and CDR2 is SQIVND (reference sequence). Here the CDR3 reads CASSIGGSNYGYTF. The CDR3 nucleotides read TGTGCCAGTAGTATAGGCGGGTCAAACTATGGCTACACCTTC. Full variable domain (remainder filled in from reference TRBV19 and TRBJ1-2): DGGITQSPKYLFRKEGQNVTLSCEQNLNHDAMYWYRQDPGQGLRLIYYSQIVNDFQKGDIAEGYSVSREKKESFPLTVTSAQKNPTAFYLCASSIGGSNYGYTFGSGTRLTVV.

The chain recombines TRBV7-2 with TRBJ2-7; 7 bases match TRBD1. There are 13 residues in the CDR3. Per germline, CDR1 SGHTA and CDR2 FQGNSA. The V and J ends lost 6 bases and 2 bases, in that order; junction bases with no gene match: 4. The chain's CDR3 is CASRNRGAYEQYF. Written as DNA, the CDR3 is TGTGCCAGCAGAAACAGGGGAGCCTACGAGCAGTACTTC. The whole variable domain, filled in from reference TRBV7-2 and TRBJ2-7, reads GAGVSQSPSNKVTEKGKDVELRCDPISGHTALYWYRQSLGQGLEFLIYFQGNSAPDKSGLPSDRFSAERTGGSVSTLTIQRTQQEDSAVYLCASRNRGAYEQYFGPGTRLTVT.

The chain has TRBV5-1 and TRBJ2-5; D is unclear. This CDR3 has 15 residues. V dropped 2 bases and J dropped 2 bases, with 13 bases sitting between them. Germline V gives CDR1 SGHRS, CDR2 YFSETQ. The DNA for the CDR3 is TGCGCCAGCAGCTTATGGGCAGGTCCGCAAGAGACCCAGTACTTC. Amino acid sequence: CASSLWAGPQETQYF.

This sequence joins TRBV7-2 and TRBJ2-3, with D unresolved. The V end lost 6 bases, the J end lost 5 bases, and 9 bases lay between the germline ends. The V gene's germline CDR1 is SGHTA and CDR2 FQGNSA. The CDR3 runs to 12 residues. The CDR3 DNA follows: TGTGCCAGCAGTCACCTAGGAGATACGCAGTATTTT. It yields the protein CASSHLGDTQYF. The full variable domain, with the rest looked up from reference TRBV7-2 and TRBJ2-3, is GAGVSQSPSNKVTEKGKDVELRCDPISGHTALYWYRQSLGQGLEFLIYFQGNSAPDKSGLPSDRFSAERTGGSVSTLTIQRTQQEDSAVYLCASSHLGDTQYFGPGTRLTVL.

The chain carries TRBV29-1 and TRBJ2-7, with D maybe TRBD1 (6 bases). The CDR3 loop spans 13 amino acids. Germline CDR1 SQVTM, CDR2 ANQGSEA. Deletions cut 5 bases from V and 1 base from J, with 12 bases between. CDR3 nucleotides: TGCAGCGTTCGAGGACAGCTATCCTACGAGCAGTACTTC. It yields the protein CSVRGQLSYEQYF.

V and J are TRBV30 and TRBJ1-5, with 10 bases lining up with TRBD1. V lost 1 base and J lost 5; bases outside the gene matches: 14. The CDR3 covers 18 residues. Germline V gene data show CDR1 as GTSNPN and CDR2 as SVGIG (reference sequence). CDR3 nucleotide sequence: TGTGCCTGGAGTGCTCTCCTTTTTCTCGGACAGGGGGATCAGCCCCAGCATTTT. Encoded protein: CAWSALLFLGQGDQPQHF.

The chain employs TRBV18 and TRBJ1-1; no reliable D call. CDR3 length: 15 amino acids. Germline CDR1 reads KGHSH; CDR2 reads LQKENI. V lost 3 bases to trimming and J lost 0 bases, with 11 bases between them. The CDR3 is CASSPRKNLNTEAFF. The CDR3 nucleotides read TGTGCCAGCTCACCGAGGAAGAACCTGAACACTGAAGCTTTCTTT.

The chain employs TRBV5-4 and TRBJ2-1; TRBD2 agrees at 7 bases. With 4 bases clipped from V and 4 bases from J, the junction kept 14 bases outside the gene matches. The germline CDR1 and CDR2 sequences are SGHNT and YYREEE (reference sequence). CDR3 length equals 17 residues. CDR3 coding DNA: TGTGCCAGCAGCATCTACAGGAGACTTAGCGGGTACAATGAGCAGTTCTTC. Protein product: CASSIYRRLSGYNEQFF.

The chain carries TRBV6-5 and TRBJ2-7, with 8 bases identical to TRBD1. The length of the CDR3 is 16 residues. Trimming at V came to 4 bases and at J to 5 bases, leaving 13 bases not matched to a gene. From germline, CDR1 is MNHEY and CDR2 SVGAGI. CDR3 in DNA: TGTGCCAGCAGTTCGACACCCAGGGGGCGCGTCGACGAGCAGTACTTC. Translated: CASSSTPRGRVDEQYF.

This clone was observed a few times. The gene calls are TRBV27 and TRBJ2-3; D call uncertain. This CDR3 is built from 12 residues. CDR1 and CDR2 from the germline V gene are MNHEY and SMNVEV (reference sequence). Trimming pared 6 bases from V and 4 bases from J, leaving 8 bases between. The CDR3 region has the DNA TGTGCCAGCAGATCTATCTCAGATACGCAGTATTTT. Protein product: CASRSISDTQYF.

This chain connects TRBV5-1 to TRBJ2-7; TRBD1 is a possible D gene (5 bases). V lost 0 bases, J lost 0 bases, and 16 bases lay in between. Germline assignment: CDR1 SGHRS and CDR2 YFSETQ. The CDR3 extends over 17 amino acids. The CDR3 DNA reads as TGCGCCAGCAGCTTGGGTATTGTGGCAGGGAACTCCTACGAGCAGTACTTC. Its translation is CASSLGIVAGNSYEQYF.

CDR3 nucleotides: TGTGCCAGCAGCTTACTGGCCACCGGGGAGCTGTTTTTT. This codes for CASSLLATGELFF. V and J are TRBV7-9 and TRBJ2-2; D not resolved. Germline CDR1 SEHNR, CDR2 FQNEAQ (reference sequence). The CDR3 contains 13 residues. V lost 2 bases, J lost 4 bases, and 5 bases lay in between.

The chain links TRBV5-4 to TRBJ1-4; D unclear. Trimming pared 4 bases from V and 8 bases from J, leaving 12 bases between. The CDR3 is 13 amino acids. Looked up from germline, CDR1 is SGHNT and CDR2 is YYREEE (reference sequence). CDR3 region: CASSPAVEEKLFF. The CDR3 DNA is TGTGCCAGCAGCCCTGCCGTGGAGGAAAAACTGTTTTTT.

V is TRBV19 and J is TRBJ2-1; 8 nucleotides match TRBD2. The junction had 10 bases not matched to a gene; V was cut back by 2 bases and J by 7 bases. CDR3 size: 16 residues. Germline V gives CDR1 LNHDA, CDR2 SQIVND (reference sequence). The CDR3 sequence is CASSILGAGVENEQFF. In DNA form, the CDR3 reads TGTGCCAGTAGTATACTGGGAGCGGGAGTAGAAAATGAGCAGTTCTTC.

This sequence joins TRBV28 and TRBJ1-5; perhaps TRBD1 as D (6 bases). The ends were cut back, 6 bases at V and 1 base at J, with 19 bases in the middle. The CDR3 runs 17 residues. The germline CDR1 and CDR2 sequences are MDHEN and SYDVKM. Written as DNA, the CDR3 is TGTGCCAGCAGGGCCGGGACACGCACCTCAAGCAATCAGCCCCAGCATTTT. It specifies CASRAGTRTSSNQPQHF.

The genes are TRBV6-2 or TRBV6-3 and TRBJ2-7; 8 bases match TRBD1. The CDR3 is 15 residues long. V was pared by 5 bases and J by 3 bases, with 9 bases of the junction left unmatched. Germline V gene sequence: CDR1 MNHEY, CDR2 SVGEGT. This CDR3 is CASSIGTGRSYEQYF. The CDR3 coding sequence is TGTGCCAGCAGTATAGGGACAGGCCGCAGCTACGAGCAGTACTTC.

This clone was detected only once. The chain has TRBV29-1 and TRBJ2-1; 9 bases fit TRBD1. V gave up 7 bases and J gave up 0 bases; unmatched junction bases: 10. The germline CDR1 and CDR2 sequences are SQVTM and ANQGSEA. This CDR3 spans 16 amino acids. The CDR3: CSGTGVIVSSYNEQFF. For the CDR3, the DNA is TGCAGCGGGACAGGGGTGATCGTGAGCTCCTACAATGAGCAGTTCTTC.

This clone was found once. In DNA form, the CDR3 reads TGTGCCAGCAGTTACCCGGCGGGACAGGGGTATCGAGAGACCCAGTACTTC. Protein: CASSYPAGQGYRETQYF. The genes are TRBV6-2 or TRBV6-3 and TRBJ2-5, with 10 bases lining up with TRBD1. CDR1 and CDR2 from the germline V gene are MNHEY and SVGEGT. V gave up 2 bases and J gave up 4 bases; unmatched junction bases: 10. The CDR3 loop spans 17 amino acids.

The chain combines TRBV2 with TRBJ2-7; 8 bases agree with TRBD1. Germline values: CDR1 SNHLY, CDR2 FYNNEI. V was pared by 4 bases and J by 4 bases, with 3 bases of the junction left unmatched. CDR3 length: 13 residues. The CDR3 DNA is TGTGCCAGCAGTGCAGGGGGCGGGTACGAGCAGTACTTC. Its protein is CASSAGGGYEQYF.